This paragraph covers one T cell receptor beta chain sequence. No antigen is known for it. The sample comes from a study of T cell responses to AZD1222 COVID-19 vaccine. Findings of the study overall: Repertoire sampling was restricted to post-peak T cell response timepoints. Targets within unmutated variant regions were reportedly found for nearly half of spike-specific TCRs. Possibly, clonal diversity was underestimated; donors were largely white British and included more females.

This table comes from immunoSEQ multiplex PCR, and its TCRdb copy is limited to in-frame clones, with some not included. Reported are about 140,000 clones; the ten largest clones contain about 2.2%. Sequencing used peripheral blood. The sequence came from an adult in good health.

In DNA, the CDR3 is TGTGCCAGCACCCTAGGGACACCTTGGACCCAGTACTTC. The encoded protein is CASTLGTPWTQYF. The chain uses TRBV12-3 or TRBV12-4 and TRBJ2-5; possible D gene TRBD1, 6 bases. This CDR3 has 13 residues. V lost 7 bases to trimming and J lost 7 bases, with 16 bases between them.